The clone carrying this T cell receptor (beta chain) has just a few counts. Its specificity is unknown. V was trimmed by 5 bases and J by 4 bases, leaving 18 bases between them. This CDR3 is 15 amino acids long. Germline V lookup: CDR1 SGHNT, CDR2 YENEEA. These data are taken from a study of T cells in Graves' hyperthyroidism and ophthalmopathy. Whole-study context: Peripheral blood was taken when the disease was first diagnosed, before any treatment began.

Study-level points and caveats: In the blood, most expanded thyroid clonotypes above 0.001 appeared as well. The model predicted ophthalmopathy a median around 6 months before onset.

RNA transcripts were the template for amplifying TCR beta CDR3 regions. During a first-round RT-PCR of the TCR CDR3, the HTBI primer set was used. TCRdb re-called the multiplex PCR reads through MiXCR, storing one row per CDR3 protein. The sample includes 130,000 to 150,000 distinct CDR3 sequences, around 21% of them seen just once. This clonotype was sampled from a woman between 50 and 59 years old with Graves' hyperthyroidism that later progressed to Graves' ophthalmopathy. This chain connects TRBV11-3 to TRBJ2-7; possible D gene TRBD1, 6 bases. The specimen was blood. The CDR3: CASSRTVKFMYEQYF. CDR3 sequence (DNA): TGTGCCAGCAGCCGGACAGTTAAGTTCATGTACGAGCAGTACTTC. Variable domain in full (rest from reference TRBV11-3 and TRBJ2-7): EAGVVQSPRYKIIEKKQPVAFWCNPISGHNTLYWYLQNLGQGPELLIRYENEEAVDDSQLPKDRFSAERLKGVDSTLKIQPAELGDSAVYLCASSRTVKFMYEQYFGPGTRLTVT.